The clone carrying this T cell receptor (beta chain) was seen a handful of times. Its antigen remains unidentified. The junction had 16 bases not matched to a gene; V was cut back by 6 bases and J by 11 bases. This CDR3 region has 16 residues. The data were obtained in a study of identical twins. Study-level points and caveats: Diverse VJ usage suggested most zero-insertion clonotypes were not invariant T cells.

MiXCR, run by TCRdb on the 5' RACE reads, gives a single entry per CDR3 protein. The sample has 350,000 to 400,000 distinct CDR3 sequences; about 9% are singletons. All of the donors were Caucasians in good health. The chain recombines TRBV12-3 or TRBV12-4 with TRBJ2-3; 11 positions agree with TRBD1. Sample: naive T cells sorted from blood. The clonotype originates from a woman between 45 and 60 years old in good health. CDR3 sequence reads: CASSLIRGQGENWQYF. The CDR3 DNA follows: TGTGCCAGCAGCCTAATTAGGGGACAGGGGGAAAATTGGCAGTATTTT.